Detailed here is one TCR beta chain. The antigen remains unidentified. This specimen belongs to a study of metastatic and nonmetastatic thyroid tumors. Across the whole study: Where malignant and benign thyroid patients were concerned, repertoires were compared across blood and tumor or nodule tissue.

CDR3 size: 13 residues. Germline CDR1 is SGHDT and CDR2 is YYEEEE. Trimming took off 1 base at V and 5 bases at J, with 10 bases between the two ends. Study observations and caveats: Significantly higher TCR beta diversity was reportedly seen in malignant thyroid tumors than benign nodules, in blood and tumor.

Thyroid surgery had not been preceded by any treatment in any patient. In the authors' workflow: The study took CDR3 differences across clinicopathological groups and made a distant-metastasis classifier for papillary thyroid cancer from them. TCRdb re-called the PCR reads via MiXCR. For this entry, the V and J calls and clone size follow TCRdb and not the study's own pipeline. The sample records some 16,000 clones, about 15% being singletons. The genes are TRBV5-6 and TRBJ2-7; maybe TRBD2 (5 bases). Sequencing input: blood. This TCR was recovered from a female donor with papillary thyroid cancer or a benign thyroid nodule (not recorded which). Some clones in this sample may be carry-over from other donors' samples. The CDR3 nucleotides read TGTGCCAGCAGCTTGTTACAGAGGGACGAGCAGTACTTC. It specifies CASSLLQRDEQYF.